These 17 T cell receptor beta chains were sequenced from one sample in a study of response to subunit inactivated influenza vaccine. TCRdb fed the RT-PCR reads into MiXCR, producing one record per CDR3 protein. Of 450,000 to 550,000 distinct CDR3 sequences listed, about 25% are singletons. The sample here was CD4+ T cells sorted from PBMCs, taken less than 6 days after vaccination. The receptors were gathered from a man aged 50 to 59 who received an inactivated influenza vaccine.

The rearrangement links TRBV6-4 to TRBJ2-3, with a tentative D call TRBD2 (5 bases). Germline loops: CDR1 MRHNA, CDR2 SNTAGT. Deletions cut 0 bases from V and 6 bases from J, with 13 bases between. The CDR3 runs to 15 residues. CDR3 in DNA: TGTGCCAGCAGTGACTCTTTCGGGGTAACCGATACGCAGTATTTT. It specifies CASSDSFGVTDTQYF.

The chain combines TRBV3-1 with TRBJ2-1; D ambiguous. V lost 2 bases, J lost 0 bases, and 14 bases lay in between. The CDR3 has 17 amino acids. Germline-derived CDR1 and CDR2 are LGHDT and YNNKEL (reference sequence). The CDR3 DNA follows: TGTGCCAGCAGCCAAAATTGGCACCGTAGCTCCTACAATGAGCAGTTCTTC. Translating it yields CASSQNWHRSSYNEQFF.

CDR3 sequence reads: CASSQGLAVDYNEQFF. In nucleotides, the CDR3 is TGCGCCAGCAGCCAAGGGCTAGCGGTCGACTACAATGAGCAGTTCTTC. The chain links TRBV4-3 to TRBJ2-1; 7 bases map to TRBD2. Trimming cost V 1 base and J 3 bases; bases outside gene matches: 6. There are 16 residues in the CDR3. The V gene's germline CDR1 is LGHNA and CDR2 YSLEER.

This clonotype has a count of ten or more. This chain uses TRBV5-1 with TRBJ2-7; TRBD1 matches 7 bases. The germline CDR1 and CDR2 sequences are SGHRS and YFSETQ. This CDR3 is 14 amino acids long. J gave up 2 bases and V 4 bases, and 6 bases lay outside the gene matches. CDR3 loop: CASSPETGPYEQYF. CDR3 in DNA: TGCGCCAGCAGCCCCGAGACAGGGCCCTACGAGCAGTACTTC.

This clonotype was recorded at least ten times. V gene TRBV5-6 combines with J gene TRBJ1-5; 9 bases align to TRBD1. V was pared by 3 bases and J by 7 bases, with 5 bases of the junction left unmatched. The CDR3 has 14 amino acids. The V gene's germline CDR1 is SGHDT and CDR2 YYEEEE. The CDR3 region has the DNA TGTGCCAGCAGCTATCGACAGGGGGTCCAGCCCCAGCATTTT. This sequence encodes CASSYRQGVQPQHF.

The genes are TRBV11-1 and TRBJ2-1, with TRBD1 matching 8 bases. Germline trimming cut 2 bases from V and 4 bases from J; bases unmatched to any gene: 13. The germline CDR1 and CDR2 sequences are SGHAT and FQDESV (reference sequence). The CDR3 runs to 18 residues. The CDR3 DNA sequence: TGTGCCAGCAGCTTAACCAGGGTGACAGGGGATAGGTACAATGAGCAGTTCTTC. Translating gives CASSLTRVTGDRYNEQFF.

The CDR3 sequence: CASSLSVRDTDTQYF. As DNA, the CDR3 is TGTGCCAGCAGCTTATCCGTCCGGGACACAGATACGCAGTATTTT. The chain uses TRBV5-5 and TRBJ2-3; TRBD2 is a possible D gene (5 bases). Germline V CDR1 and CDR2: SGHKS, YYEKEE (reference sequence). V dropped 2 bases and J dropped 2 bases, with 12 bases sitting between them. The CDR3 runs to 15 residues.

This clonotype appeared many times. The genes are TRBV5-1 and TRBJ2-2, with D perhaps TRBD2 (6 bases). CDR3 length: 20 residues. Trimming cost V 3 bases and J 2 bases, with 26 bases left between them. Germline CDR1 reads SGHRS; CDR2 reads YFSETQ. The CDR3 DNA reads TGCGCCAGCAGCTCCCCGGGACTGCCCTTCCCCTCAACAAACACCGGGGAGCTGTTTTTT. It encodes CASSSPGLPFPSTNTGELFF.

This clonotype has only a few counts. The V gene is TRBV6-1, the J gene TRBJ2-7; D is perhaps TRBD1 (6 bases). Germline values: CDR1 MNHNS, CDR2 SASEGT. This CDR3 spans 14 amino acids. V lost 6 bases and J lost 3, with 15 bases in between. The CDR3 reads CASRRRGFNYEQYF. DNA of the CDR3: TGTGCCAGCAGACGCAGGGGTTTTAACTACGAGCAGTACTTC.

There are a few counts of this clonotype. The rearrangement links TRBV29-1 to TRBJ2-4; D not resolved. V shed 0 bases and J shed 6 bases, with 3 bases lying between them. Germline assignment: CDR1 SQVTM and CDR2 ANQGSEA. CDR3 length: 11 amino acids. This chain's CDR3 is CSVEEINIQYF. The DNA for the CDR3 is TGCAGCGTTGAAGAGATAAACATTCAGTACTTC.

V and J are TRBV6-2 or TRBV6-3 and TRBJ2-7, with D unclear. CDR1 MNHEY and CDR2 SVGEGT come from the germline V gene. The CDR3 covers 15 residues. V was pared by 0 bases and J by 3 bases, with 12 bases between. The DNA for the CDR3 is TGTGCCAGCAGTTACTCGAGGCGGCTGAACTACGAGCAGTACTTC. Its protein product is CASSYSRRLNYEQYF.

This clonotype was seen more than once but under ten times. The chain joins TRBV10-3 to TRBJ2-1; D possibly matches TRBD1 or TRBD2 (7 bases each). CDR3 length: 14 amino acids. V lost 10 bases and J 4 bases, leaving 17 bases between the germline ends. Germline V gene data show CDR1 as ENHRY and CDR2 as SYGVKD. CDR3 nucleotides: TGTGCCACCCAGGGGGGGGGCCGTTACAATGAGCAGTTCTTC. Its translation is CATQGGGRYNEQFF.

This chain links TRBV5-1 with TRBJ2-1; TRBD2 aligns across 8 bases. There are 15 residues in the CDR3. Germline-derived CDR1 and CDR2 are SGHRS and YFSETQ. With 4 bases clipped from V and 5 bases from J, the junction kept 8 bases outside the gene matches. The CDR3 DNA reads as TGCGCCAGCAGCCGCGGAAGCGGGGGTCACAATGAGCAGTTCTTC. Protein: CASSRGSGGHNEQFF.

The chain uses TRBV5-1 and TRBJ2-7; no firm D call. The germline V and J ends were trimmed by 0 bases and 4 bases, with 17 bases remaining between them. Per the germline V gene, CDR1 is SGHRS and CDR2 is YFSETQ. The CDR3 contains 16 residues. The chain's CDR3 is CASSLAYVSSTYEQYF. In nucleotides, the CDR3 is TGCGCCAGCAGCTTGGCTTACGTTTCAAGCACGTACGAGCAGTACTTC.

This clonotype has just a few counts. V is TRBV20-1 and J is TRBJ2-5; 9 bases align to TRBD1. CDR1 and CDR2 from the germline V gene are DFQATT and SNEGSKA (reference sequence). The CDR3 covers 15 residues. J was trimmed by 0 bases and V by 6 bases; bases with no gene match: 8. The CDR3 is CSATGTGRYQETQYF. Written as DNA, the CDR3 is TGCAGTGCCACAGGGACAGGGCGGTACCAAGAGACCCAGTACTTC.

This clonotype came up a few times. The chain employs TRBV20-1 and TRBJ2-7; 8 nucleotides match TRBD2. The CDR3 spans 17 residues. V dropped 0 bases and J dropped 6; count of bases not matched to a gene: 16. Germline V gene lookup returns CDR1 DFQATT and CDR2 SNEGSKA (reference sequence). CDR3 in DNA: TGCAGTGCTAGAGATAAGAGGAGCGGGAGTGCTGCTGGCGAGCAGTACTTC. As protein: CSARDKRSGSAAGEQYF.

This chain joins TRBV4-2 and TRBJ1-1, with TRBD1 matching over 7 bases. With V trimmed by 0 bases and J by 1 base, 2 bases remained unmatched. There are 15 residues in the CDR3. CDR1 is LGHNA, CDR2 YNFKEQ, per germline. CDR3 bases: TGTGCCAGCAGCCAAGAGGACAGGAGGAACACTGAAGCTTTCTTT. This translates into CASSQEDRRNTEAFF.